The entry below gives a single T cell receptor beta chain sequence along with its context. This clone's antigen is unknown. Base quality data are lacking; no much larger clone is found one base away. Library creation used the immunoSEQ multiplex PCR assay. The multiplex PCR relied on a mix of 60 forward primers for TCR Vbeta segments and 13 reverse primers for TCR Jbeta segments. Amplification of the CDR3 region of rearranged TCR beta genes was performed with a multiplex PCR assay on genomic DNA. The Illumina HiSeq System was used to sequence the amplified TCR beta libraries as 87-base-pair reads. In the source study's methods: Across the roughly 700 repertoires, a later analysis counted 80 million or so unique TCR beta chains, about 10 million of which were shared by at least two donors. Raw reads were error-corrected and collapsed into unique sequences by a nearest-neighbor algorithm in which closely related sequences were merged to remove PCR and sequencing errors. To assign V, D and J gene segments, CDR3 sequences were aligned to IMGT reference sequences. For a sequence to be retained, a match of at least six nucleotides to both a V gene segment and a J gene segment was required. A rearrangement was called productive if the CDR3 had no stop codons and remained in frame with V and J, and every other rearrangement was called non-productive. CDR3 was defined according to IMGT convention as the region running from the second conserved V-encoded cysteine to the conserved J-encoded phenylalanine. Sequences without an unambiguous match to a single V gene segment were excluded from the earlier analysis of approximately 560 of the donors. In an earlier analysis of approximately 590 of the donors, V segments were called functional above 56.7% productive rearrangements and were called segregating when the between-donor standard deviation exceeded 5%. A statistical classification framework was built for diagnosing cytomegalovirus status from the catalog of TCR beta chain sequences. In a later analysis, TCR nucleotide sequences were compared against IMGT/GENE-DB human TR gene sequences so that V and J genes could be assigned. Using the TCRdist pipeline, a later analysis assigned CDR3 sequences along with most-parsimonious VDJ recombination scenarios. In a later analysis, each TCR beta chain was defined by its CDR3 amino acid sequence together with its V-gene family, and reads without a unique V-gene family were excluded. As a way to deal with suspected cross-contamination and a sequencing artifact, a later analysis dropped under 600 nucleotide sequences that were highly shared and had low generation probability. A later analysis calculated a clonal expansion index for each public chain from normalized within-repertoire ranks of inferred template counts. In a later analysis, generation probabilities were computed with a VDJ recombination model fitted to out-of-frame rearrangements, and the resulting probabilities were checked against IGoR. In a later analysis, TCR-TCR, TCR-HLA and TCR-CMV co-occurrence was scored with hypergeometric tests, and a repertoire-size bias correction was applied to TCR pairs. To estimate false discovery rates, a later analysis permuted the HLA or CMV assignments 20 times. In a later analysis, co-occurring TCRs were grouped using DBSCAN, and TCRdist sequence similarity was added for clustering within HLA-allele-positive subsets. For co-occurrence clustering, repertoires with fewer than 30,000 or more than 120,000 public chains were excluded, along with several repertoires with anomalous nucleotide sharing. The immuneACCESS repertoire file appears here via TCRdb, limited to in-frame rearrangements. These files lack a portion of the clones; in checked studies, under half of the deficit traces to unresolved V genes, and the cause of the others is not known. V, J and clone size are those of that table, while D and trimming were read from the DNA. The sample yields 130,000 or so clones; 75% to 90% were counted once. 2.1% of the sample comes from the top ten.

Trimming at the junction amounts to 7 bases on V and 1 base on J, and the germline ends lie 16 bases apart. There are 14 amino acids in the CDR3, from cysteine to phenylalanine inclusive. The DNA shown is the 42-base CDR3, in frame from base 1. Per the germline V gene, SQVTM is the CDR1 and ANQGSEA is the CDR2. This specimen comes from a study of cytomegalovirus exposure and HLA in healthy donors (dated by TCRdb to 2016 to 2017). Regarding the study in general: In an earlier analysis of 550 to 750 of the donors, 276 Gb of sequence data and some 100 million unique TCR beta sequences from roughly 180 million T cells were reported. The later analysis used no new phenotypic data to find candidate immune exposures, relying instead on TCR beta sequences and their occurrence across donors. Donor age, sex, ethnicity and CMV serostatus were compiled alongside the repertoire data. To predict cytomegalovirus infection status, the study combined high-throughput TCR immunosequencing, statistical association of individual TCRs with disease status, and machine learning. Because of strong linkage in the cohort, 4 to 6 DR-DQ haplotypes were treated as single units for association and clustering. All discovery cohort repertoires had been generated using a single sequencing platform. The study used immunosequencing to profile the T cell repertoires of 666 subjects and linked those repertoires to cytomegalovirus serostatus. Besides the first cohort of 666 subjects, a separate validation cohort made up of over 100 different subjects was used. Across some 400 genotyped donors of the cohort, an average of approximately 200,000 unique TCR beta nucleotide sequences per donor were sequenced, and around 20% of those sequences were non-productive. A later genetic analysis took genome-wide SNP genotypes for about three fifths of the 666 donors and used that subset as a discovery cohort. Of the 300 to 400 genotyped donors, 81% fell in the genetic ancestry cluster associated with self-reported Caucasian donors. HLA typing covered class I and class II loci at four-digit resolution. To decide whether each TCR beta V gene segment behaved as functional or pseudogenic, an earlier analysis of fewer than 750 of the donors relied on high-throughput TCR beta sequencing. The study was designed to test whether signatures of past pathogen exposure could be identified by cataloging public T cell receptors. In a later analysis, previously published TCR beta repertoires from several hundred donors were re-analyzed and high-resolution HLA genotyping was added so that TCR occurrence patterns could be studied. An early release covering over 500 HLA-typed donors comprised about 300 gigabases of sequencing data and about 90 million unique TCR sequences. The number of donors typed differed by locus, with 629-630 for A, B, C, DRB1 and DQB1, around 520 for DQA1, under 610 for DPA1, and around 450 for DPB1.

Summary of the overall study and its limitations: HLA typing was unavailable for some donors at each locus, so association tests used only the typed subset. When HLA alleles, especially DR and DQ, strongly co-occurred, TCR associations were difficult to assign to individual alleles. In a later analysis, TCR association rates were found to vary across HLA loci, with the most associated TCRs seen for DRB1 alleles and the fewest for HLA-C alleles. Cytomegalovirus status was reported to be diagnosed by the classifier with high specificity and sensitivity in both the original and validation cohorts. Some 16 rarely observed V segments, including chromosome 9 orphons, were excluded from the earlier analysis of a few hundred of the donors because counts were too low. A later analysis found that most CMV-associated TCR beta chains appeared HLA-restricted, with HLA associations seemingly driven largely by CMV exposure. A few of the identified cytomegalovirus-associated TCR beta chains were confirmed in vitro to be specific for cytomegalovirus antigens. Correlated functional status among segregating V segments might reflect linkage disequilibrium, but an unknown experimental factor could not be ruled out. Most TCR sequences were observed very rarely across donors, whereas some public TCRs were present in many individuals. Roughly uniform sequencing depth across donors was assumed in presence/absence analyses, although this assumption may not hold. The only immune exposure information available for the cohort was CMV serostatus. In an earlier analysis of approximately 600 of the donors, most TCR beta V segments were observed in productive rearrangements about 87% or about 30% of the time, broadly matching IMGT annotations. Compared with the roughly 710-donor mean, donors in an Asian-associated ancestry cluster had fewer N-insertions in productive TCRs, according to a later genetic analysis. In a later genetic analysis, a missense DCLRE1C variant was associated with V-gene and J-gene trimming of TCR beta chains, and the association was replicated in an independent cohort. The cohort was sequenced for TCR beta chains only, and without alpha or paired-chain data the features that could be detected were limited. A total of roughly 160 TCR beta chains were listed by the study as associated with cytomegalovirus. The authors suggested that the approach could potentially be extended to other disease states and immunological phenotypes. In a later analysis, some 17,000 TCR beta sequences were associated with specific HLA alleles at a false discovery rate of 0.05. A cluster of highly shared sequence variants was judged likely to represent a technical artifact of the sequencing pipeline. A further reported finding was that TCR beta sequences accurately predicted the HLA-A and HLA-B alleles for most subjects in the first cohort. Several of the top co-occurrence clusters appeared to be linked to parvovirus B19, influenza, CMV and Epstein-Barr virus, according to a later analysis. Some IMGT-functional V segments, including TRBV6-2 and TRBV6-3, could not be distinguished by the 87-base-pair reads and were therefore excluded. In a later analysis, HLA-associated TCR beta chains were found to be more clonally expanded and to have lower generation probabilities than equally common non-associated chains.

The cohort comprised around 690 healthy bone marrow donors. At the time of sampling, all cohort members were nominally healthy, though unrecorded immune exposures were likely present. The donor was CMV seronegative and was included in the group of a few hundred seronegative cohort members. A peripheral blood sample was collected from each donor, and TCR beta sequencing was performed on peripheral blood mononuclear cells. Genomic DNA was extracted from the blood cell samples with the Qiagen DNeasy Blood Extraction Kit. The TCR sequence derives from a young man in good health and CMV-seronegative. Sequenced input: PBMCs. In this chain, TRBV29-1 is recombined with TRBJ1-1, with the D gene not confidently named. The sequence in DNA is TGCAGCGCTAAACTGACGACGGGGAACACTGAAGCTTTCTTT. Translated, this is CSAKLTTGNTEAFF.